The 17 T cell receptor beta chains below all came from one sample that was sequenced in a study of PD-L1 blockade in urothelial cancer (dated by TCRdb to the late 2010s). To prepare the library, the immunoSEQ multiplex PCR assay was applied. The clones in this table, taken by TCRdb from immuneACCESS, are in-frame only. Not every clone is retained; where verified, under half of the shortfall comes from an unresolved V gene, and the cause of the rest is unknown. The sample has tens of thousands of clones on record, approximately 81% of them singletons. Clones ranked in the top ten supply 14% of the sample. The sample's time point label, in plain terms: pretreatment peripheral blood. This specimen consisted of PBMCs, obtained around atezolizumab (anti-PD-L1) treatment. The receptors stem from a man in his fifties or sixties with urothelial cancer.

This chain joins TRBV28 and TRBJ2-7, with 12 bases lining up with TRBD1. The CDR3 is 14 amino acids. Germline trimming cut 8 bases from V and 6 bases from J; bases unmatched to any gene: 8. Germline V lookup: CDR1 MDHEN, CDR2 SYDVKM. CDR3 nucleotide sequence: TGTGCCAGCTTCCCGGGACAGGGGGCGATCGAGCAGTACTTC. Translated, it gives CASFPGQGAIEQYF.

The chain uses TRBV6-5 and TRBJ1-1; 7 nucleotides align to TRBD1. Germline CDR1 MNHEY, CDR2 SVGAGI. The CDR3 is 15 amino acids. V gave up 2 bases and J gave up 4 bases; unmatched junction bases: 7. The CDR3 sequence is CASSYRGRISTEAFF. CDR3 sequence (DNA): TGTGCCAGCAGTTACAGGGGGCGGATTAGCACTGAAGCTTTCTTT.

The chain links TRBV7-9 to TRBJ2-1; D uncertain. The CDR3 has 14 residues. CDR1 SEHNR and CDR2 FQNEAQ come from the germline V gene (reference sequence). Trimming removed 2 bases at V and 7 bases at J, with 12 bases between. CDR3 DNA: TGTGCCAGCAGCTTATTTCAGGTATTGAATGAGCAGTTCTTC. Translated, it gives CASSLFQVLNEQFF.

The sample holds one count of this clone. This chain connects TRBV29-1 to TRBJ2-3; 12 bases are a match to TRBD2. Germline CDR1 SQVTM, CDR2 ANQGSEA. V lost 6 bases to trimming and J lost 9 bases; unmatched junction nucleotides: 10. The CDR3 length is 14 residues. The CDR3 region is CSVITSGGLRTQYF. Written as DNA, the CDR3 is TGCAGCGTAATAACTAGCGGGGGGCTCCGGACGCAGTATTTT.

In DNA form, the CDR3 reads TGTGCCAGCAGGGGGGCGGTTGGTAACAGCCAGCCCCAGCATTTT. Protein sequence: CASRGAVGNSQPQHF. This chain joins TRBV6-6 and TRBJ1-5, with a possible D match to TRBD1 (6 bases). Trimming cost V 6 bases and J 7 bases, with 19 bases left between them. Germline CDR1 MNHNY, CDR2 SVGAGI (reference sequence). The CDR3 runs 15 residues.

The rearrangement links TRBV4-2 to TRBJ2-2; TRBD2 matches 15 bases. CDR3 length: 21 residues. J gave up 4 bases and V 0 bases, and 12 bases lay outside the gene matches. Germline V gene lookup returns CDR1 LGHNA and CDR2 YNFKEQ. DNA of the CDR3: TGTGCCAGCAGCCAAGATACCCTGGGACTAGCGGGGGGCCGAGGCACCGGGGAGCTGTTTTTT. This sequence encodes CASSQDTLGLAGGRGTGELFF.

This rearrangement joins TRBV2 to TRBJ2-1, with TRBD1 matching 10 bases. Germline values: CDR1 SNHLY, CDR2 FYNNEI. The V gene end was trimmed by 6 bases and the J gene end by 0 bases; junction bases not matched to a gene: 5. This CDR3 is built from 16 residues. CDR3 amino acids: CASRLRTGGSYNEQFF. The DNA of the CDR3 is TGTGCCAGCAGACTACGGACAGGGGGCTCCTACAATGAGCAGTTCTTC.

This clone was recorded once. V usage is TRBV5-4 and J usage is TRBJ2-5, with D possibly being TRBD2 (6 bases). The V gene's germline CDR1 is SGHNT and CDR2 YYREEE (reference sequence). The CDR3 covers 14 residues. Trimming pared 3 bases from V and 2 bases from J, leaving 11 bases between. DNA of the CDR3: TGTGCCAGCAGCTCCGGGACTTTTCAAGAGACCCAGTACTTC. Amino acids: CASSSGTFQETQYF.

This sequence joins TRBV6-5 and TRBJ2-7; D not resolved. This CDR3 is built from 14 residues. The V end was cut by 1 base, the J end by 0 bases, with 7 bases between. Germline loops: CDR1 MNHEY, CDR2 SVGAGI. This chain's CDR3 is CASSYFVNSYEQYF. The CDR3 coding sequence is TGTGCCAGCAGTTACTTTGTCAACTCCTACGAGCAGTACTTC.

This sequence joins TRBV6-5 and TRBJ2-2; 11 bases match TRBD1. The CDR3 has 14 amino acids. The V segment lost 6 bases and the J segment 7 bases; nucleotides outside the gene matches: 4. Germline V lookup: CDR1 MNHEY, CDR2 SVGAGI. The CDR3 nucleotides are TGTGCCAGCAGAGGACAGGGGGCAGTCGGGGAGCTGTTTTTT. Translated: CASRGQGAVGELFF.

This clone was observed a single time. The genes are TRBV2 and TRBJ2-2; TRBD2 might be the D (6 bases). The CDR3 covers 16 residues. Between the trimmed V and J ends, which lost 5 bases and 0 bases, there was a span of 13 bases. Germline-derived CDR1 and CDR2 are SNHLY and FYNNEI. Here the CDR3 DNA reads TGTGCCAGCAGTAAACTAGCTTCAGCGAACACCGGGGAGCTGTTTTTT. This translates into CASSKLASANTGELFF.

This clone was found once. CDR3 nucleotides: TGTGCCAGCAGCCCCAAGGGTAGCGGGAGGAATGAGCAGTTCTTC. Encoded protein: CASSPKGSGRNEQFF. This rearrangement joins TRBV6-1 to TRBJ2-1; TRBD2 agrees at 10 bases. V lost 6 bases, J lost 7 bases, and 9 bases stayed unmatched. Germline CDR1 reads MNHNS; CDR2 reads SASEGT. This CDR3 has 15 amino acids.

Only one count was recorded for this clone. The V and J genes are TRBV25-1 and TRBJ2-1; weak D call: TRBD2 (5 bases). This CDR3 has 15 residues. Trimming stripped 2 bases from V and 0 bases from J, with 8 bases between. Per the germline V gene, CDR1 is MGHDK and CDR2 is SYGVNS. CDR3 region: CASSEIGSSYNEQFF. Here the CDR3 DNA reads TGTGCCAGCAGTGAAATAGGGAGCTCCTACAATGAGCAGTTCTTC.

The V gene is TRBV11-2, the J gene TRBJ2-7, with D hard to call. In germline, CDR1 is SGHAT, CDR2 FQNNGV. The CDR3 contains 11 residues. V lost 5 bases, J lost 4 bases, and 6 bases lay in between. The CDR3 region has the DNA TGTGCCAGCAGCCTTAAATACGAGCAGTACTTC. Its protein product is CASSLKYEQYF.

This chain uses TRBV19 with TRBJ2-5; TRBD1 is a possible D gene (5 bases). The germline gives CDR1 LNHDA, CDR2 SQIVND (reference sequence). V was trimmed by 10 bases and J by 4 bases, leaving 13 bases between them. This CDR3 is built from 12 residues. This chain's CDR3 is CATSRRGETQYF. The CDR3 DNA reads TGTGCCACCTCCCGTAGGGGAGAGACCCAGTACTTC. Based on the CDR3 plus reference TRBV19 and TRBJ2-5, the full variable domain is DGGITQSPKYLFRKEGQNVTLSCEQNLNHDAMYWYRQDPGQGLRLIYYSQIVNDFQKGDIAEGYSVSREKKESFPLTVTSAQKNPTAFYLCATSRRGETQYFGPGTRLLVL.

The chain has TRBV30 and TRBJ1-1; D is unresolved. V shed 0 bases and J shed 1 base, with 12 bases lying between them. CDR1 GTSNPN and CDR2 SVGIG come from the germline V gene (reference sequence). The CDR3 contains 15 residues. The CDR3 DNA sequence: TGTGCCTGGAGTGTACCTGACACGCCGAACACTGAAGCTTTCTTT. Translation gives CAWSVPDTPNTEAFF.

This chain uses TRBV7-2 with TRBJ1-5; D is ambiguous. The V end was cut by 5 bases, the J end by 5 bases, with 16 bases between. The CDR3 spans 15 residues. The germline CDR1 and CDR2 sequences are SGHTA and FQGNSA. The CDR3 sequence is CASSPRDFADQPQHF. CDR3 DNA sequence: TGTGCCAGCAGCCCCCGGGATTTCGCCGATCAGCCCCAGCATTTT. Complete variable domain (other parts from reference TRBV7-2 and TRBJ1-5): GAGVSQSPSNKVTEKGKDVELRCDPISGHTALYWYRQSLGQGLEFLIYFQGNSAPDKSGLPSDRFSAERTGGSVSTLTIQRTQQEDSAVYLCASSPRDFADQPQHFGDGTRLSIL.